This entry lists 32 T cell receptor beta chains sequenced from one sample in a study of blood T cell repertoires in COVID-19. Only in-frame clones appear in the TCRdb table, and some are missing; sequencing was by immunoSEQ multiplex PCR. The profile shows just under 250,000 clones, around 85% of them singletons. Sequencing was performed on peripheral blood. The origin of the receptors is a woman aged 30 to 39 who had recovered from COVID-19.

The gene calls are TRBV7-9 and TRBJ2-6; TRBD2 might be the D (5 bases). Trimming shortened V by 7 bases and J by 2 bases, and 24 bases separated the two germline ends. Germline V gene data show CDR1 as SEHNR and CDR2 as FQNEAQ (reference sequence). This CDR3 is built from 19 residues. The CDR3 sequence: CASTNRGPSFTPGANVLTF. DNA for the CDR3: TGTGCCAGCACCAATAGAGGGCCTAGCTTTACCCCTGGGGCCAACGTCCTGACTTTC.

Turning to this clone: Different DNA sequences within this sample yield the same CDR3. The J gene is TRBJ1-1, the V gene TRBV6-6; D unclear. Germline CDR1 is MNHNY and CDR2 is SVGAGI (reference sequence). The ends were cut back, 4 bases at V and 1 base at J, with 4 bases in the middle. The CDR3 length is 12 residues. The CDR3: CASSSGNTEAFF. The CDR3 region has the DNA TGTGCCAGCAGTTCCGGGAACACTGAAGCTTTCTTT.

The rearrangement joins TRBV7-9 to TRBJ1-1, with D possibly TRBD1 on 5 matching bases. The CDR3 has 14 residues. Trimming cost V 1 base and J 1 base, with 7 bases left between them. The germline gives CDR1 SEHNR, CDR2 FQNEAQ (reference sequence). This CDR3 is CASSLGGGNTEAFF. For the CDR3, the DNA is TGTGCCAGCAGCTTAGGGGGCGGGAACACTGAAGCTTTCTTT.

The V and J genes are TRBV6-5 and TRBJ1-2, with a possible D match to TRBD1 (6 bases). The V gene lost 7 bases and the J gene lost 1 base, with 10 bases spanning the gap. Germline V gene lookup returns CDR1 MNHEY and CDR2 SVGAGI. The CDR3 runs to 13 residues. The CDR3 is CASTKGDNYGYTF. The CDR3 DNA reads as TGTGCCAGCACCAAGGGGGATAACTATGGCTACACCTTC.

This rearrangement joins TRBV4-3 to TRBJ1-6; possibly TRBD1 for D (5 bases). CDR3 size: 17 residues. Deletions cut 4 bases from V and 7 bases from J, with 20 bases between. From germline, CDR1 is LGHNA and CDR2 YSLEER. The CDR3 nucleotides read TGCGCCAGCAGCCCCTTCGCCTCACAGGCCTTAAATTCACCCCTCCACTTT. The encoded protein is CASSPFASQALNSPLHF.

Of note for this clone: Other DNA sequences within the sample encode an identical CDR3. V usage is TRBV3-1 (or the pseudogene TRBV3-2) and J usage is TRBJ1-1; 7 bases match TRBD1. With 1 base clipped from V and 8 bases from J, the junction kept 4 bases outside the gene matches. The germline V gene encodes CDR1 LGHDT and CDR2 YNNKEL (reference sequence). There are 13 residues in the CDR3. This CDR3 is CASSQGQGLEAFF. The CDR3, as DNA: TGTGCCAGCAGCCAAGGACAGGGTCTCGAAGCTTTCTTT.

This clone was recorded a few times. The rearrangement uses TRBV6-4 and TRBJ2-1; 9 bases align to TRBD2. The ends lost 4 bases at V and 2 bases at J; junction bases unmatched: 3. This CDR3 comprises 15 residues. The germline V gene encodes CDR1 MRHNA and CDR2 SNTAGT. The CDR3 loop is CASSAAGGAYNEQFF. The CDR3 DNA sequence: TGTGCCAGCAGTGCAGCGGGGGGCGCCTACAATGAGCAGTTCTTC.

The V gene is TRBV3-1 (or the pseudogene TRBV3-2), the J gene TRBJ1-2, with TRBD1 matching over 9 bases. Germline CDR1 reads LGHDT; CDR2 reads YNNKEL (reference sequence). Losses at the gene ends were 1 base for V and 4 bases for J; bases not matched to a gene: 4. This CDR3 is 15 amino acids long. The CDR3 nucleotides read TGTGCCAGCAGCCAAGGGACAGGGGTGGGCTATGGCTACACCTTC. Encoded protein: CASSQGTGVGYGYTF.

This chain links TRBV14 with TRBJ2-6; D is undetermined. Germline V gives CDR1 SGHDN, CDR2 FVKESK. This CDR3 has 15 residues. Trimming left V 0 bases short and J 3 bases short, with 6 bases between. CDR3 nucleotide sequence: TGTGCCAGCAGCCAAGATCTTTTTGGGGCCAACGTCCTGACTTTC. Translated, it gives CASSQDLFGANVLTF.

CDR3: CASSPWTDSYGYTF. The CDR3 region has the DNA TGTGCCAGCAGCCCCTGGACAGACTCTTATGGCTACACCTTC. The chain couples TRBV5-4 to TRBJ1-2, with a tentative D call TRBD1 (6 bases). Germline assignment: CDR1 SGHNT and CDR2 YYREEE (reference sequence). Between the trimmed V and J ends, which lost 4 bases and 5 bases, there was a span of 15 bases. The CDR3 is made up of 14 amino acids.

This clone was picked up a small number of times. This sequence joins TRBV4-1 and TRBJ2-3, with 7 bases that match TRBD1. The CDR3 runs to 17 residues. Trimming cost V 3 bases and J 2 bases; bases outside gene matches: 11. Looked up from germline, CDR1 is MGHRA and CDR2 is YSYEKL. The CDR3 is CASSQRQGGAYTDTQYF. The DNA for the CDR3 is TGCGCCAGCAGCCAGAGACAGGGTGGGGCCTACACAGATACGCAGTATTTT.

J is TRBJ2-7 and V is TRBV6-5; TRBD2 agrees at 9 bases. Germline V gene data show CDR1 as MNHEY and CDR2 as SVGAGI. The CDR3 covers 15 residues. J was trimmed by 4 bases and V by 8 bases; bases with no gene match: 12. CDR3 nucleotides: TGTGCCAGCGCTGCAGCTAGCGGGGCCCATTACGAGCAGTACTTC. Its translation: CASAAASGAHYEQYF.

The genes are TRBV6-5 and TRBJ2-1; D might be TRBD1 (6 bases). This CDR3 contains 16 residues. Germline CDR1 MNHEY, CDR2 SVGAGI. Trimming removed 2 bases from V and 4 bases from J, with 15 bases in between. This chain's CDR3 is CASSYLTGTPYNEQFF. DNA for the CDR3: TGTGCCAGCAGTTACCTGACCGGGACACCTTACAATGAGCAGTTCTTC.

This clone showed up just once. V gene TRBV7-9 combines with J gene TRBJ2-7; 7 nucleotides line up with TRBD1. CDR3 size: 15 residues. The germline V gene has CDR1 SEHNR and CDR2 FQNEAQ (reference sequence). Germline trimming cut 4 bases from V and 6 bases from J; bases unmatched to any gene: 12. CDR3 sequence reads: CASSSPTGQLGEQYF. The CDR3 DNA sequence: TGTGCCAGCAGCTCACCAACGGGACAGCTAGGCGAGCAGTACTTC.

The chain joins TRBV20-1 to TRBJ2-5; perhaps TRBD1 as D (5 bases). The germline V gene has CDR1 DFQATT and CDR2 SNEGSKA (reference sequence). With 5 bases removed from V and 5 bases from J, the gap between germline ends came to 9 bases. The CDR3 consists of 11 residues. CDR3 sequence: CSAGQWETQYF. CDR3 DNA: TGCAGTGCTGGACAATGGGAGACCCAGTACTTC.

The genes are TRBV11-2 and TRBJ2-7; D gene uncertain. V lost 1 base to trimming and J lost 4 bases, with 11 bases between them. CDR1 and CDR2 (germline): SGHAT, FQNNGV. The CDR3 consists of 14 residues. The CDR3 coding sequence is TGTGCCAGCAGCTTAGGGGTACAGTCTTACGAGCAGTACTTC. As protein: CASSLGVQSYEQYF.

V gene TRBV10-1 combines with J gene TRBJ1-1; 10 nucleotides line up with TRBD1. This CDR3 spans 15 amino acids. With 3 bases clipped from V and 4 bases from J, the junction kept 5 bases outside the gene matches. CDR1 WNHNN and CDR2 SYGVQD come from the germline V gene (reference sequence). The CDR3 DNA sequence: TGCGCCAGCAGTGACGGGACAGGGGCGTGCACTGAAGCTTTCTTT. This sequence encodes CASSDGTGACTEAFF.

This chain connects TRBV4-2 to TRBJ1-4, with 7 bases lining up with TRBD1. Trimming took 0 bases from V and 7 from J; bases not matched to a gene: 14. The CDR3 totals 18 residues. Germline V gene data show CDR1 as LGHNA and CDR2 as YNFKEQ. The DNA of the CDR3 is TGTGCCAGCAGCCAAGATCTTCCTAGGGGGCTAGTGGTTGAAAAACTGTTTTTT. It is translated as CASSQDLPRGLVVEKLFF.

CDR3 sequence reads: CASSQSPGQGSTDTQYF. As DNA, the CDR3 is TGCGCCAGCAGTCAATCCCCGGGACAGGGAAGCACAGATACGCAGTATTTT. V is TRBV23-1 and J is TRBJ2-3; 9 bases are shared with TRBD1. TRBV23-1 is designated an ORF whose function remains uncertain. CDR3 size: 17 residues. Unmatched junction bases numbered 4, after V lost 0 bases and J lost 0 bases.

The chain combines TRBV6-2 or TRBV6-3 with TRBJ1-1; D remains ambiguous. V gave up 2 bases and J gave up 0 bases, with 13 bases separating them. CDR1 and CDR2 (germline): MNHEY, SVGEGT. This CDR3 comprises 16 residues. This CDR3 reads CASSYLVGRVNTEAFF. Written as DNA, the CDR3 is TGTGCCAGCAGTTACCTCGTCGGGAGGGTGAACACTGAAGCTTTCTTT.

V is TRBV29-1 and J is TRBJ1-2; D call uncertain. The germline CDR1 and CDR2 sequences are SQVTM and ANQGSEA. V lost 3 bases and J lost 8, with 10 bases in between. CDR3 size: 11 residues. CDR3 sequence: CSVDLGGGYTF. The CDR3 coding sequence is TGCAGCGTTGATCTCGGAGGGGGCTACACCTTC. Using reference TRBV29-1 and TRBJ1-2 for the parts outside the CDR3, the full variable domain is SAVISQKPSRDICQRGTSLTIQCQVDSQVTMMFWYRQQPGQSLTLIATANQGSEATYESGFVIDKFPISRPNLTFSTLTVSNMSPEDSSIYLCSVDLGGGYTFGSGTRLTVV.

The chain recombines TRBV9 with TRBJ2-2; 7 bases line up with TRBD1. Trimming removed 1 base from V and 7 bases from J; junction bases left unmatched: 13. This CDR3 has 17 amino acids. Germline assignment: CDR1 SGDLS and CDR2 YYNGEE. The CDR3 sequence is CASSVRGPGEIIGELFF. The CDR3 nucleotides read TGTGCCAGCAGCGTAAGGGGGCCAGGGGAAATTATCGGGGAGCTGTTTTTT.

The rearrangement joins TRBV9 to TRBJ2-5; 12 bases align to TRBD2. Germline V gene lookup returns CDR1 SGDLS and CDR2 YYNGEE. This CDR3 comprises 16 residues. Trimming took 4 bases from V and 2 from J; bases not matched to a gene: 6. The CDR3 spells CASSPASGGAQETQYF. The CDR3 bases are TGTGCCAGCAGCCCCGCTAGCGGGGGGGCACAAGAGACCCAGTACTTC.

This clone has only a few counts. This sequence joins TRBV6-5 and TRBJ1-2; D may be TRBD1 (6 bases). Trimming pared 10 bases from V and 5 bases from J, leaving 17 bases between. Germline V gives CDR1 MNHEY, CDR2 SVGAGI. This CDR3 comprises 13 residues. CDR3 residues: CATHQGGGYGYTF. CDR3 DNA sequence: TGTGCCACCCACCAAGGGGGGGGATATGGCTACACCTTC.

The rearrangement joins TRBV12-3 or TRBV12-4 to TRBJ1-1, with D maybe TRBD1 (5 bases). CDR3 length equals 12 residues. V lost 7 bases to trimming and J lost 4 bases, with 10 bases between them. CDR3 DNA: TGTGCCAGCAAGCAGGGCCTCACTGAAGCTTTCTTT. This sequence encodes CASKQGLTEAFF.

V is TRBV5-4 and J is TRBJ2-7; TRBD2 agrees at 8 bases. V shed 3 bases and J 3 bases; nucleotides not matched to a gene: 5. Germline lookup yields CDR1 SGHNT and CDR2 YYREEE (reference sequence). The CDR3 contains 14 residues. CDR3 in DNA: TGTGCCAGCAGCTCCCCGGCGGGGGGCTACGAGCAGTACTTC. This translates into CASSSPAGGYEQYF. Together with reference TRBV5-4 and TRBJ2-7, the CDR3 gives the full variable domain: ETGVTQSPTHLIKTRGQQVTLRCSSQSGHNTVSWYQQALGQGPQFIFQYYREEENGRGNFPPRFSGLQFPNYSSELNVNALELDDSALYLCASSSPAGGYEQYFGPGTRLTVT.

The chain is built from TRBV4-1 and TRBJ2-1; 9 bases match TRBD2. CDR3 length equals 17 residues. Germline CDR1 MGHRA, CDR2 YSYEKL. V shed 0 bases and J 4 bases; nucleotides not matched to a gene: 7. CDR3 sequence (DNA): TGCGCCAGCAGCCAAGACGGAGGGACTAGCTTTTACAATGAGCAGTTCTTC. Amino acids: CASSQDGGTSFYNEQFF.

The chain couples TRBV11-2 to TRBJ1-2; D gene unclear. The CDR3 sequence is 15 residues long. In germline, CDR1 is SGHAT, CDR2 FQNNGV. Trimming cost V 0 bases and J 6 bases, with 14 bases left between them. The CDR3 protein is CASSLDMGLLHGYTF. Here the CDR3 DNA reads TGTGCCAGCAGCTTAGACATGGGCCTTTTGCATGGCTACACCTTC.

The chain links TRBV2 to TRBJ1-5; D gene ambiguous. The CDR3 extends over 13 amino acids. V was clipped by 2 bases and J by 1 base, with 3 bases between them. The germline V gene encodes CDR1 SNHLY and CDR2 FYNNEI. CDR3: CASSERSNQPQHF. The CDR3 DNA reads TGTGCCAGCAGTGAACGGAGCAATCAGCCCCAGCATTTT.

This clone was detected a few times. This chain links TRBV28 with TRBJ2-7; TRBD2 might be the D (6 bases). The V gene lost 7 bases and the J gene lost 3 bases, with 22 bases spanning the gap. The germline V gene has CDR1 MDHEN and CDR2 SYDVKM. This CDR3 is built from 16 residues. The CDR3 coding sequence is TGTGCCAGCACCCCCTCCGACGGGGGTCCCTTCTACGAGCAGTACTTC. It is translated as CASTPSDGGPFYEQYF.

This clone was detected only a few times. The chain employs TRBV11-2 and TRBJ1-1, with D unclear. CDR3 size: 15 residues. V lost 1 base to trimming and J lost 0 bases, with 9 bases between them. Germline CDR1 is SGHAT and CDR2 is FQNNGV. The CDR3 nucleotides read TGTGCCAGCAGCTTAGGAATCAGTTTGAACACTGAAGCTTTCTTT. It encodes CASSLGISLNTEAFF. The full variable domain, completed using reference TRBV11-2 and TRBJ1-1, is EAGVAQSPRYKIIEKRQSVAFWCNPISGHATLYWYQQILGQGPKLLIQFQNNGVVDDSQLPKDRFSAERLKGVDSTLKIQPAKLEDSAVYLCASSLGISLNTEAFFGQGTRLTVV.

The chain couples TRBV9 to TRBJ1-2; 7 bases are shared with TRBD1. This CDR3 has 13 residues. Germline CDR1 reads SGDLS; CDR2 reads YYNGEE. V lost 3 bases to trimming and J lost 4 bases; unmatched junction nucleotides: 3. CDR3 region: CASSAGQFYGYTF. The CDR3 DNA reads TGTGCCAGCAGCGCGGGACAGTTCTATGGCTACACCTTC.